This T cell receptor beta chain was sequenced during a study of blood T cell repertoires in COVID-19. At the level of the study: Acute and convalescent COVID-19 specimens originated in the United States, Italy and Spain. Sources were T cells, B-cell-depleted T cells, or PBMCs; the material itself was cDNA or gDNA.

The authors' processing: Estimates of nucleated cell counts were drawn from the amplification of reference gene primers. Profiling relied on immunoSEQ multiplex PCR, and the TCRdb table lists in-frame clones only, not all of them. V, J and clone size reflect that table, while D and trimming were determined from the DNA. The sample holds 70,000 to 95,000 clones, around 84% seen once. The CDR3 is made up of 12 amino acids. Germline V gene data show CDR1 as SQVTM and CDR2 as ANQGSEA. Trimming took 7 bases from V and 2 from J, leaving 11 bases between them. The sequenced sample was peripheral blood. V and J are TRBV29-1 and TRBJ1-2, with D perhaps TRBD1 (6 bases). The receptor was isolated from a woman between 50 and 59 years old with acute or convalescent COVID-19. CDR3 amino acids: CSAPTGNYGYTF. CDR3 DNA: TGCAGCGCCCCGACAGGAAACTATGGCTACACCTTC.